Shown below are 29 T cell receptor beta chains from a single sample sequenced in a study of early stage breast cancer tumors. Produced via immunoSEQ multiplex PCR; TCRdb's table is partial and in-frame only. Of some 72,000 clones listed, roughly 84% were seen once; the top ten hold under 4%. The sample was blood. The receptors originated from a person aged 55 to 69 with breast cancer.

This rearrangement joins TRBV5-1 to TRBJ1-1; D perhaps matches TRBD1 (6 bases). Germline V CDR1 and CDR2: SGHRS, YFSETQ. V lost 0 bases, J lost 1 base, and 10 bases lay in between. CDR3 size: 15 residues. DNA of the CDR3: TGCGCCAGCAGCTTGGATCAGGGGCGGAACACTGAAGCTTTCTTT. Amino acids: CASSLDQGRNTEAFF.

In its sample, this clone was seen once. This chain joins TRBV5-4 and TRBJ2-5, with 11 bases fitting TRBD2. CDR3 length equals 18 residues. Trimming removed 4 bases from V and 6 bases from J; junction bases left unmatched: 17. Germline V lookup: CDR1 SGHNT, CDR2 YYREEE (reference sequence). CDR3 nucleotide sequence: TGTGCCAGCAGCCAGGAGATAGCGGGGGGGCGAGGTTTGAAGACCCAGTACTTC. The encoded protein is CASSQEIAGGRGLKTQYF. Using reference TRBV5-4 and TRBJ2-5 for the parts outside the CDR3, the full variable domain is ETGVTQSPTHLIKTRGQQVTLRCSSQSGHNTVSWYQQALGQGPQFIFQYYREEENGRGNFPPRFSGLQFPNYSSELNVNALELDDSALYLCASSQEIAGGRGLKTQYFGPGTRLLVL.

This clone was seen more than once but under ten times. V is TRBV5-4 and J is TRBJ1-2; 7 bases fit TRBD1. The CDR3 consists of 13 residues. CDR1 SGHNT and CDR2 YYREEE come from the germline V gene (reference sequence). Trimming removed 5 bases from V and 8 bases from J; junction bases left unmatched: 9. In nucleotides, the CDR3 is TGTGCCAGCAGGGTGACAGGGTGGGGCGGCTACACCTTC. Its translation is CASRVTGWGGYTF. Filled out from reference TRBV5-4 and TRBJ1-2, the complete variable domain reads ETGVTQSPTHLIKTRGQQVTLRCSSQSGHNTVSWYQQALGQGPQFIFQYYREEENGRGNFPPRFSGLQFPNYSSELNVNALELDDSALYLCASRVTGWGGYTFGSGTRLTVV.

CDR3 sequence reads: CASSFSTHQETQYF. The CDR3 DNA reads TGTGCCAGCAGCTTTAGCACTCACCAAGAGACCCAGTACTTC. The chain employs TRBV7-9 and TRBJ2-5; D remains unclear. Trimming cost V 3 bases and J 0 bases, with 8 bases left between them. Germline V CDR1 and CDR2: SEHNR, FQNEAQ (reference sequence). The CDR3 loop spans 14 amino acids. The full variable domain, with the rest looked up from reference TRBV7-9 and TRBJ2-5, is DTGVSQNPRHKITKRGQNVTFRCDPISEHNRLYWYRQTLGQGPEFLTYFQNEAQLEKSRLLSDRFSAERPKGSFSTLEIQRTEQGDSAMYLCASSFSTHQETQYFGPGTRLLVL.

V gene TRBV30 combines with J gene TRBJ2-1, with a possible D match to TRBD1 (5 bases). Per germline, CDR1 GTSNPN and CDR2 SVGIG (reference sequence). The ends were cut back, 1 base at V and 8 bases at J, with 6 bases in the middle. The CDR3 loop spans 11 amino acids. The CDR3 is CAWSEGYEQFF. For the CDR3, the DNA is TGTGCCTGGAGTGAGGGGTATGAGCAGTTCTTC.

DNA of the CDR3: TGTGCCAGCAGTTTAGGACAGGGTGGAAGCAATCAGCCCCAGCATTTT. This sequence encodes CASSLGQGGSNQPQHF. V usage is TRBV28 and J usage is TRBJ1-5; 8 bases line up with TRBD1. Losses at the gene ends were 2 bases for V and 1 base for J; bases not matched to a gene: 4. Germline CDR1 reads MDHEN; CDR2 reads SYDVKM. The CDR3 covers 16 residues.

This CDR3 is CATSKRQGGLETQYF. In nucleotides, the CDR3 is TGTGCCACCAGCAAAAGACAGGGCGGATTAGAGACCCAGTACTTC. This chain connects TRBV15 to TRBJ2-5; 7 bases map to TRBD1. The CDR3 loop spans 15 amino acids. In germline, CDR1 is LNHNV, CDR2 YYDKDF (reference sequence). V was clipped by 4 bases and J by 4 bases; unmatched bases: 9.

CDR3 nucleotide sequence: TGTGCCAGCAGTTTGGCAGGGCGGCTCGGTGGTCAGCCCCAGCATTTT. Its protein is CASSLAGRLGGQPQHF. The chain recombines TRBV28 with TRBJ1-5, with D perhaps TRBD1 (5 bases). The CDR3 totals 16 residues. Germline V gene sequence: CDR1 MDHEN, CDR2 SYDVKM. V was cut by 3 bases and J by 6 bases, with 18 bases left in between.

DNA of the CDR3: TGTGCCAGCAGCCAATATGGGATGGGCGACAATGAGCAGTTCTTC. Amino acids: CASSQYGMGDNEQFF. V and J are TRBV28 and TRBJ2-1; D is unresolved. The CDR3 consists of 15 residues. Trimming stripped 6 bases from V and 5 bases from J, with 17 bases between. Germline V gene data show CDR1 as MDHEN and CDR2 as SYDVKM.

The gene calls are TRBV7-2 and TRBJ2-5; 7 nucleotides match TRBD2. V shed 1 base, J shed 5 bases, and the junction held 13 bases outside the gene matches. This CDR3 is 17 amino acids long. Germline values: CDR1 SGHTA, CDR2 FQGNSA. CDR3 amino acids: CASSLGSTSVSRETQYF. The DNA for the CDR3 is TGTGCCAGCAGCTTAGGCAGTACTAGCGTTTCTCGGGAGACCCAGTACTTC.

The chain links TRBV19 to TRBJ2-3; 10 bases are a match to TRBD2. V was clipped by 6 bases and J by 4 bases; unmatched bases: 7. The CDR3 has 15 amino acids. Germline lookup yields CDR1 LNHDA and CDR2 SQIVND (reference sequence). The CDR3 DNA reads as TGTGCCAGTAGCAGAACTAGCGGGGCTTCAGATACGCAGTATTTT. Amino acids: CASSRTSGASDTQYF.

This clone has just a few counts. The chain links TRBV19 to TRBJ2-1; the match to TRBD2 covers 10 bases. Trimming at V came to 9 bases and at J to 6 bases, leaving 8 bases not matched to a gene. The CDR3 has 14 amino acids. CDR1 is LNHDA, CDR2 SQIVND, per germline (reference sequence). In DNA, the CDR3 is TGTGCCAGCGGACTTAGCGGGAGGTCCAATGAGCAGTTCTTC. This translates into CASGLSGRSNEQFF.

This chain uses TRBV2 with TRBJ1-2; D uncertain. There are 16 residues in the CDR3. V lost 4 bases to trimming and J lost 2 bases, with 17 bases between them. The germline gives CDR1 SNHLY, CDR2 FYNNEI. As DNA, the CDR3 is TGTGCCAGCAGTGGATTGACTCCATACCAAAACTATGGCTACACCTTC. Residues: CASSGLTPYQNYGYTF. The full variable domain, rest sourced from reference TRBV2 and TRBJ1-2, is EPEVTQTPSHQVTQMGQEVILRCVPISNHLYFYWYRQILGQKVEFLVSFYNNEISEKSEIFDDQFSVERPDGSNFTLKIRSTKLEDSAMYFCASSGLTPYQNYGYTFGSGTRLTVV.

The gene calls are TRBV15 and TRBJ2-1; D perhaps matches TRBD2 (6 bases). Germline V lookup: CDR1 LNHNV, CDR2 YYDKDF (reference sequence). This CDR3 has 16 amino acids. V shed 1 base and J shed 2 bases, with 12 bases lying between them. CDR3 coding DNA: TGTGCCACCAGCAGAGGGGGCCCGGGGGCCTACAATGAGCAGTTCTTC. Amino acid sequence: CATSRGGPGAYNEQFF. Full variable domain (missing parts from reference TRBV15 and TRBJ2-1): DAMVIQNPRYQVTQFGKPVTLSCSQTLNHNVMYWYQQKSSQAPKLLFHYYDKDFNNEADTPDNFQSRRPNTSFCFLDIRSPGLGDTAMYLCATSRGGPGAYNEQFFGPGTRLTVL.

The rearrangement joins TRBV7-9 to TRBJ2-2; 8 bases fit TRBD2. V was pared by 5 bases and J by 3 bases, with 5 bases of the junction left unmatched. This CDR3 has 15 residues. The germline gives CDR1 SEHNR, CDR2 FQNEAQ (reference sequence). CDR3 in amino acids: CASSPTSGDTGELFF. DNA of the CDR3: TGTGCCAGCAGCCCTACTAGCGGTGACACCGGGGAGCTGTTTTTT.

The chain recombines TRBV19 with TRBJ1-1; D is unclear. The CDR3 runs to 13 residues. V shed 6 bases and J shed 3 bases, with 11 bases lying between them. Germline CDR1 LNHDA, CDR2 SQIVND (reference sequence). The DNA of the CDR3 is TGTGCCAGTAGCAAGCTTACGGACACTGAAGCTTTCTTT. Protein product: CASSKLTDTEAFF.

This clone was observed a few times. The chain combines TRBV29-1 with TRBJ2-7; 10 bases match TRBD2. CDR1 is SQVTM and CDR2 is ANQGSEA in the germline V gene. CDR3 length equals 12 residues. Unmatched junction bases numbered 1, after V lost 3 bases and J lost 5 bases. CDR3: CSVELAGDEQYF. The CDR3 coding sequence is TGCAGCGTTGAGCTAGCGGGAGACGAGCAGTACTTC.

The chain combines TRBV2 with TRBJ2-7, with D hard to call. Trimming took off 2 bases at V and 1 base at J, with 12 bases between the two ends. CDR3 length: 15 residues. Germline CDR1 SNHLY, CDR2 FYNNEI. CDR3 sequence: CASSEYSSKSYEQYF. The CDR3 coding sequence is TGTGCCAGCAGTGAATACAGTAGTAAGTCCTACGAGCAGTACTTC. The whole variable domain, filled in from reference TRBV2 and TRBJ2-7, reads EPEVTQTPSHQVTQMGQEVILRCVPISNHLYFYWYRQILGQKVEFLVSFYNNEISEKSEIFDDQFSVERPDGSNFTLKIRSTKLEDSAMYFCASSEYSSKSYEQYFGPGTRLTVT.

The V gene is TRBV19, the J gene TRBJ2-7, with 7 positions matching TRBD2. CDR1 LNHDA and CDR2 SQIVND come from the germline V gene (reference sequence). The CDR3 is 12 residues long. V dropped 7 bases and J dropped 3; count of bases not matched to a gene: 3. The CDR3 reads CASTGEGYEQYF. In nucleotides, the CDR3 is TGTGCCAGTACCGGGGAGGGCTACGAGCAGTACTTC.

The chain is built from TRBV7-9 and TRBJ2-7; weak D call: TRBD1 (7 bases). V was shortened by 5 bases and J by 5 bases, with 22 bases between the two germline ends. The CDR3 length is 16 residues. The germline CDR1 and CDR2 sequences are SEHNR and FQNEAQ (reference sequence). The CDR3 bases are TGTGCCAGCAGCGTTAGCGGAAGACAGGGTAAAAACGAGCAGTACTTC. Protein sequence: CASSVSGRQGKNEQYF. The full variable domain, in which reference TRBV7-9 and TRBJ2-7 provide the parts outside the CDR3, is DTGVSQNPRHKITKRGQNVTFRCDPISEHNRLYWYRQTLGQGPEFLTYFQNEAQLEKSRLLSDRFSAERPKGSFSTLEIQRTEQGDSAMYLCASSVSGRQGKNEQYFGPGTRLTVT.

The rearrangement links TRBV5-1 to TRBJ2-7; 7 bases are a match to TRBD1. The CDR3 contains 15 residues. Germline V CDR1 and CDR2: SGHRS, YFSETQ. V lost 4 bases, J lost 1 base, and 8 bases stayed unmatched. CDR3 DNA: TGCGCCAGCAGCCTTACAGGGGAACGGTCCTACGAGCAGTACTTC. This codes for CASSLTGERSYEQYF.

The genes are TRBV4-1 and TRBJ2-7; D perhaps matches TRBD1 (5 bases). The V and J ends lost 0 bases and 6 bases respectively, with 18 bases between them. The CDR3 runs to 16 residues. Germline CDR1 MGHRA, CDR2 YSYEKL. The DNA of the CDR3 is TGCGCCAGCAGCCAAGACGCAGGGCCTTGGCCCGGCGAGCAGTACTTC. This gives the protein CASSQDAGPWPGEQYF.

The rearrangement links TRBV28 to TRBJ1-4; D uncertain. The germline V and J ends were trimmed by 2 bases and 9 bases, with 4 bases remaining between them. Germline V gene data show CDR1 as MDHEN and CDR2 as SYDVKM. This CDR3 region has 11 residues. Here the CDR3 reads CASSLMQKLFF. The CDR3 coding sequence is TGTGCCAGCAGTTTAATGCAAAAACTGTTTTTT.

This chain connects TRBV11-2 to TRBJ2-1; 8 nucleotides line up with TRBD1. The germline gives CDR1 SGHAT, CDR2 FQNNGV. This CDR3 spans 15 amino acids. After removal of 5 bases from V and 8 bases from J, the junction contained 11 bases not matched to a gene. The CDR3 here is CASSRGQAFGDEQFF. In nucleotides, the CDR3 is TGTGCCAGCAGCCGGGGACAGGCATTTGGCGATGAGCAGTTCTTC.

The V and J genes are TRBV29-1 and TRBJ2-2; D call uncertain. The germline V gene encodes CDR1 SQVTM and CDR2 ANQGSEA. This CDR3 comprises 15 residues. Trimming removed 5 bases from V and 4 bases from J, with 17 bases in between. This CDR3 reads CSVSRTQKGTGELFF. The CDR3 DNA reads TGCAGCGTTTCACGGACCCAAAAGGGCACCGGGGAGCTGTTTTTT.

This clone has just a few counts. The chain links TRBV29-1 to TRBJ2-1; D gene unclear. V was cut by 0 bases and J by 7 bases, with 7 bases left in between. Germline loops: CDR1 SQVTM, CDR2 ANQGSEA. The CDR3 is 12 amino acids. CDR3 bases: TGCAGCGTTGAAGAGGGTTCTAATGAGCAGTTCTTC. Protein: CSVEEGSNEQFF.

The chain combines TRBV5-1 with TRBJ1-4, with a tentative D call TRBD1 (5 bases). Per germline, CDR1 SGHRS and CDR2 YFSETQ. Trimming cost V 4 bases and J 1 base, with 11 bases left between them. The CDR3 covers 15 residues. CDR3 coding DNA: TGCGCCAGCAGCCGGGGCAGACAAACTAATGAAAAACTGTTTTTT. Protein sequence: CASSRGRQTNEKLFF. Full variable domain (rest looked up from reference TRBV5-1 and TRBJ1-4): KAGVTQTPRYLIKTRGQQVTLSCSPISGHRSVSWYQQTPGQGLQFLFEYFSETQRNKGNFPGRFSGRQFSNSRSEMNVSTLELGDSALYLCASSRGRQTNEKLFFGSGTQLSVL.

The J gene is TRBJ2-1, the V gene TRBV6-4; 8 bases align to TRBD2. CDR3 size: 16 residues. Germline V CDR1 and CDR2: MRHNA, SNTAGT. The J segment lost 5 bases and the V segment lost 0 bases, leaving 6 bases of the junction unmatched. The CDR3 region has the DNA TGTGCCAGCAGTGACTCTTCAAGCGGGAGACACAATGAGCAGTTCTTC. This gives the protein CASSDSSSGRHNEQFF.

The V gene is TRBV14, the J gene TRBJ2-5; the match to TRBD2 covers 8 bases. Unmatched junction bases numbered 11, after V lost 3 bases and J lost 5 bases. Germline CDR1 SGHDN, CDR2 FVKESK. The CDR3 consists of 16 residues. CDR3: CASSHGLEAGVETQYF. CDR3 in DNA: TGTGCCAGCAGCCATGGACTGGAAGCGGGGGTGGAGACCCAGTACTTC.